These 20 T cell receptor beta chains were sequenced from one sample in a study of beta chain features in type 1 diabetes. The isolated RNA, all of it, was reverse transcribed, so expressed TCRB transcripts were what got sequenced. TCRdb's copy holds only in-frame clones and misses some; the assay was immunoSEQ multiplex PCR. The top ten hold around 0.7% of the sample, which has 130,000 or so clones, 9% to 9.5% seen once. Sequencing input: central memory CD4+ T cells from blood. These receptors were obtained from a man aged 18 to 30 in good health.

V gene TRBV30 combines with J gene TRBJ1-1; D is perhaps TRBD1 (6 bases). This CDR3 comprises 11 residues. With 4 bases removed from V and 9 bases from J, the gap between germline ends came to 12 bases. Germline CDR1 and CDR2: GTSNPN and SVGIG (reference sequence). This CDR3 reads CAWNKQGKAFF. CDR3 bases: TGTGCCTGGAATAAACAGGGAAAAGCTTTCTTT.

There are a few counts of this clone. The chain couples TRBV30 to TRBJ1-6; no reliable D call. V was cut by 1 base and J by 7 bases, with 8 bases left in between. The germline V gene encodes CDR1 GTSNPN and CDR2 SVGIG (reference sequence). This CDR3 has 13 amino acids. CDR3 sequence (DNA): TGTGCCTGGAGTGCCAGTATAAATTCACCCCTCCACTTT. This codes for CAWSASINSPLHF.

This clone has more than one count but fewer than ten. The rearrangement joins TRBV2 to TRBJ1-4; D not resolved. This CDR3 comprises 12 residues. Germline CDR1 SNHLY, CDR2 FYNNEI. Trimming took off 8 bases at V and 7 bases at J, with 11 bases between the two ends. This CDR3 is CASGREGEKLFF. In DNA form, the CDR3 reads TGTGCCAGCGGGCGAGAGGGTGAAAAACTGTTTTTT.

This clone was seen repeatedly, ten times or more. The chain recombines TRBV28 with TRBJ2-7; the D gene is possibly TRBD2 (5 bases). Germline V gives CDR1 MDHEN, CDR2 SYDVKM. The V gene lost 8 bases and the J gene lost 6 bases, with 17 bases spanning the gap. The length of the CDR3 is 13 residues. The CDR3 here is CASGPRGFGEQYF. The CDR3 DNA reads TGTGCCAGCGGTCCCCGAGGGTTCGGCGAGCAGTACTTC.

The J gene is TRBJ1-1, the V gene TRBV6-6; D uncertain. The CDR3 runs 14 residues. Germline V gene sequence: CDR1 MNHNY, CDR2 SVGAGI (reference sequence). Trimming stripped 5 bases from V and 3 bases from J, with 13 bases between. Here the CDR3 reads CASSPTGGDTEAFF. The CDR3 DNA reads as TGTGCCAGCAGTCCGACGGGTGGAGACACTGAAGCTTTCTTT.

The V call is TRBV6-5, the J call TRBJ1-5; D perhaps matches TRBD1 (6 bases). Deletions cut 6 bases from V and 6 bases from J, with 12 bases between. Germline V gene data show CDR1 as MNHEY and CDR2 as SVGAGI. The length of the CDR3 is 13 residues. The CDR3 sequence: CASRPGALQPQHF. As DNA, the CDR3 is TGTGCCAGCAGACCAGGGGCGCTTCAGCCCCAGCATTTT.

The sample holds many counts of this clone. The V call is TRBV14, the J call TRBJ2-7, with 8 bases that match TRBD2. J lost 11 bases, V lost 1 base, and 4 bases had no gene match. The germline gives CDR1 SGHDN, CDR2 FVKESK. This CDR3 contains 12 residues. CDR3 sequence reads: CASSQVAGSKYF. For the CDR3, the DNA is TGTGCCAGCAGCCAAGTAGCGGGGAGCAAGTACTTC.

This clone was picked up a small number of times. The chain recombines TRBV4-3 with TRBJ2-5, with D maybe TRBD1 (5 bases). Germline CDR1 and CDR2: LGHNA and YSLEER. The CDR3 loop spans 14 amino acids. With 1 base removed from V and 3 bases from J, the gap between germline ends came to 9 bases. Here the CDR3 reads CASSQVQGEETQYF. The CDR3 DNA reads TGCGCCAGCAGCCAAGTGCAAGGGGAAGAGACCCAGTACTTC.

This sequence joins TRBV14 and TRBJ2-5; a weak D match, TRBD1 (6 bases). Germline loops: CDR1 SGHDN, CDR2 FVKESK. This CDR3 spans 16 amino acids. Trimming stripped 2 bases from V and 5 bases from J, with 18 bases between. The CDR3: CASSQKPTGSWETQYF. The CDR3 bases are TGTGCCAGCAGCCAAAAACCTACAGGGTCCTGGGAGACCCAGTACTTC. The full variable domain, in which reference TRBV14 and TRBJ2-5 provide the parts outside the CDR3, is EAGVTQFPSHSVIEKGQTVTLRCDPISGHDNLYWYRRVMGKEIKFLLHFVKESKQDESGMPNNRFLAERTGGTYSTLKVQPAELEDSGVYFCASSQKPTGSWETQYFGPGTRLLVL.

This chain links TRBV5-1 with TRBJ2-7, with 11 positions matching TRBD1. The CDR3 runs 14 residues. Germline V CDR1 and CDR2: SGHRS, YFSETQ. Trimming removed 5 bases from V and 5 bases from J; junction bases left unmatched: 6. The CDR3 DNA is TGCGCCAGCAGGCGGGGACAGGGGGTGCACGAGCAGTACTTC. Protein product: CASRRGQGVHEQYF.

This chain connects TRBV4-2 to TRBJ1-2; D possibly corresponds to TRBD1 (5 bases). V was shortened by 4 bases and J by 6 bases, with 18 bases between the two germline ends. Germline CDR1 LGHNA, CDR2 YNFKEQ. The CDR3 is made up of 15 amino acids. In DNA, the CDR3 is TGTGCCAGCAGCCCCCTAATGGGGCGAAGGGATGGCTACACCTTC. This encodes CASSPLMGRRDGYTF.

In its sample, this clone was seen a few times. The CDR3 nucleotides read TGCGCCAGCAGCTTGGGACAGGTAGCTGACATTCAGTACTTC. Translation gives CASSLGQVADIQYF. The chain recombines TRBV5-1 with TRBJ2-4, with D possibly being TRBD1 (6 bases). V was pared by 0 bases and J by 8 bases, with 12 bases between. CDR1 is SGHRS and CDR2 is YFSETQ in the germline V gene. CDR3 length: 14 residues.

This clone was counted a few times. The gene calls are TRBV5-1 and TRBJ2-5, with 11 bases identical to TRBD1. This CDR3 comprises 15 residues. V lost 4 bases and J lost 5; bases outside the gene matches: 7. Germline values: CDR1 SGHRS, CDR2 YFSETQ. CDR3 residues: CASSPGDRGSETQYF. CDR3 sequence (DNA): TGCGCCAGCAGCCCAGGGGACAGGGGGTCGGAGACCCAGTACTTC.

The CDR3 reads CASSSSVGGVRTYEQYF. The CDR3 bases are TGTGCCAGCAGTTCGTCTGTCGGGGGGGTCCGTACCTACGAGCAGTACTTC. V is TRBV28 and J is TRBJ2-7, with 8 bases matching TRBD2. There are 17 residues in the CDR3. Trimming cost V 4 bases and J 2 bases; bases outside gene matches: 13. Germline V lookup: CDR1 MDHEN, CDR2 SYDVKM.

The V gene is TRBV4-1, the J gene TRBJ2-7; 8 bases are shared with TRBD1. Germline V lookup: CDR1 MGHRA, CDR2 YSYEKL. The CDR3 has 14 residues. V shed 2 bases and J 6 bases; nucleotides not matched to a gene: 6. CDR3 protein: CASSQLTGEREQYF. The CDR3 DNA follows: TGCGCCAGCAGCCAACTGACAGGGGAACGCGAGCAGTACTTC.

This chain connects TRBV5-5 to TRBJ2-6, with 7 bases identical to TRBD1. Germline V gene lookup returns CDR1 SGHKS and CDR2 YYEKEE (reference sequence). Trimming took 0 bases from V and 0 from J; bases not matched to a gene: 6. This CDR3 has 18 residues. The chain's CDR3 is CASSLVGQEASGANVLTF. CDR3 in DNA: TGTGCCAGCAGCTTGGTAGGACAGGAAGCCTCTGGGGCCAACGTCCTGACTTTC. The full variable domain, in which reference TRBV5-5 and TRBJ2-6 provide the parts outside the CDR3, is DAGVTQSPTHLIKTRGQQVTLRCSPISGHKSVSWYQQVLGQGPQFIFQYYEKEERGRGNFPDRFSARQFPNYSSELNVNALLLGDSALYLCASSLVGQEASGANVLTFGAGSRLTVL.

This sequence joins TRBV11-3 and TRBJ2-6; D remains unclear. This CDR3 spans 14 amino acids. V dropped 2 bases and J dropped 2 bases, with 4 bases sitting between them. The germline gives CDR1 SGHNT, CDR2 YENEEA. CDR3 in amino acids: CASSLRAGANVLTF. In DNA form, the CDR3 reads TGTGCCAGCAGCTTAAGAGCTGGGGCCAACGTCCTGACTTTC.

The sample holds a few counts of this clone. At the DNA level, this CDR3 is encoded by other sequences in the same sample as well. The CDR3 here is CASSLTGGTEAFF. CDR3 DNA sequence: TGTGCCAGCAGTTTAACAGGAGGGACTGAAGCTTTCTTT. This rearrangement joins TRBV27 to TRBJ1-1; tentatively, D is TRBD1 (5 bases). The CDR3 totals 13 residues. Germline V gene sequence: CDR1 MNHEY, CDR2 SMNVEV (reference sequence). Trimming cost V 2 bases and J 5 bases, with 9 bases left between them.

This clone was found a few times. The V and J genes are TRBV27 and TRBJ2-7, with unresolved D. This CDR3 contains 14 residues. V lost 6 bases, J lost 0 bases, and 12 bases lay in between. Germline lookup yields CDR1 MNHEY and CDR2 SMNVEV (reference sequence). The CDR3 region is CASSLVFSSYEQYF. The CDR3 bases are TGTGCCAGCAGCCTCGTCTTCAGCTCCTACGAGCAGTACTTC.

The table lists this clone with a few counts. The chain combines TRBV30 with TRBJ1-2; 7 positions agree with TRBD1. Unmatched junction bases numbered 4, after V lost 0 bases and J lost 3 bases. The CDR3 sequence is 14 residues long. Germline CDR1 reads GTSNPN; CDR2 reads SVGIG (reference sequence). CDR3 nucleotides: TGTGCCTGGAGTGTTACAGGGGTGGACTATGGCTACACCTTC. This gives the protein CAWSVTGVDYGYTF. The full variable domain, completed using reference TRBV30 and TRBJ1-2, is SQTIHQWPATLVQPVGSPLSLECTVEGTSNPNLYWYRQAAGRGLQLLFYSVGIGQISSEVPQNLSASRPQDRQFILSSKKLLLSDSGFYLCAWSVTGVDYGYTFGSGTRLTVV.